Below, 26 T cell receptor beta chains from the same sample are listed, as sequenced in a study of neurological immune-mediated disorders. TCRdb processed the 5' RACE reads anew with MiXCR; each CDR3 protein has one entry. The sample has approximately 85,000 distinct CDR3 sequences; around 4.7% are singletons. As for time point: longitudinal time-point 3. Sequenced input: PBMCs. Source of these receptors: a woman aged 60-75 years with multiple sclerosis.

In its sample, this clonotype was seen many times. The V gene is TRBV5-1, the J gene TRBJ1-2, with D hard to call. V was trimmed by 0 bases and J by 2 bases, leaving 5 bases between them. This CDR3 is built from 13 residues. CDR1 is SGHRS and CDR2 is YFSETQ in the germline V gene. The CDR3 nucleotides read TGCGCCAGCAGCTTGGTAGAGAACTATGGCTACACCTTC. Translation: CASSLVENYGYTF. The full variable domain, in which reference TRBV5-1 and TRBJ1-2 provide the parts outside the CDR3, is KAGVTQTPRYLIKTRGQQVTLSCSPISGHRSVSWYQQTPGQGLQFLFEYFSETQRNKGNFPGRFSGRQFSNSRSEMNVSTLELGDSALYLCASSLVENYGYTFGSGTRLTVV.

This clonotype appeared many times. The chain combines TRBV12-5 with TRBJ2-3, with TRBD2 as a possible D gene (6 bases). The V and J ends lost 0 bases and 3 bases respectively, with 16 bases between them. CDR3 length: 17 amino acids. Germline loops: CDR1 LGHNT, CDR2 FRNRAP. The CDR3 is CASGLVLRGKGTDTQYF. Written as DNA, the CDR3 is TGTGCTAGTGGTTTGGTACTGCGGGGAAAAGGAACAGATACGCAGTATTTT.

This clonotype has at least ten counts. Possible read error: a much larger clone is one base away. CDR3 protein: CAISGGTGTNEQYF. In DNA form, the CDR3 reads TGTGCCATCAGTGGCGGGACAGGGACCAACGAGCAGTACTTC. The chain joins TRBV10-3 to TRBJ2-7; TRBD1 matches at 9 bases. Germline V gene lookup returns CDR1 ENHRY and CDR2 SYGVKD. Trimming cost V 4 bases and J 5 bases; bases outside gene matches: 6. The CDR3 sequence is 14 residues long.

At least ten counts were recorded for this clonotype. CDR3 coding DNA: TGTGCCACCAGCAGAGCACAGGGAGATGGCTACACCTTC. Its translation is CATSRAQGDGYTF. The chain employs TRBV15 and TRBJ1-2, with a possible D match to TRBD1 (6 bases). Trimming took 1 base from V and 6 from J, leaving 9 bases between them. CDR1 is LNHNV, CDR2 YYDKDF, per germline (reference sequence). The CDR3 spans 13 residues.

This clonotype was counted many times. The V call is TRBV10-3, the J call TRBJ1-2, with D unclear. V lost 5 bases and J 2 bases, leaving 6 bases between the germline ends. Per germline, CDR1 ENHRY and CDR2 SYGVKD. CDR3 length equals 12 residues. CDR3 bases: TGTGCCATCAGTAACACCAACTATGGCTACACCTTC. Encoded protein: CAISNTNYGYTF.

This clonotype was detected many times. The chain has TRBV5-1 and TRBJ1-1; D might be TRBD1 (5 bases). The CDR3 length is 13 residues. Germline assignment: CDR1 SGHRS and CDR2 YFSETQ. Deletions cut 7 bases from V and 1 base from J, with 11 bases between. The DNA of the CDR3 is TGCGCCAGCCGAACAGGACCGAACACTGAAGCTTTCTTT. Its translation: CASRTGPNTEAFF.

The sample holds many counts of this clonotype. The J gene is TRBJ1-4, the V gene TRBV7-8; D is possibly TRBD1 (5 bases). Germline CDR1 and CDR2: SGHVS and FQNEAQ. V shed 5 bases and J shed 8 bases, with 21 bases lying between them. The CDR3 extends over 16 amino acids. The CDR3 protein is CASSPPRRGAGEKLFF. The DNA for the CDR3 is TGTGCCAGCAGCCCGCCCCGGCGGGGCGCTGGGGAAAAACTGTTTTTT.

Many counts were recorded for this clonotype. The chain links TRBV5-1 to TRBJ1-5, with D maybe TRBD1 (5 bases). CDR1 and CDR2 from the germline V gene are SGHRS and YFSETQ. This CDR3 is 15 amino acids long. V dropped 4 bases and J dropped 4 bases, with 15 bases sitting between them. The CDR3 bases are TGCGCCAGCAGCCCCGGGACTCTCGGGAATCAGCCCCAGCATTTT. Its protein is CASSPGTLGNQPQHF. The variable domain in full, with the rest retrieved from reference TRBV5-1 and TRBJ1-5, is KAGVTQTPRYLIKTRGQQVTLSCSPISGHRSVSWYQQTPGQGLQFLFEYFSETQRNKGNFPGRFSGRQFSNSRSEMNVSTLELGDSALYLCASSPGTLGNQPQHFGDGTRLSIL.

The sample holds many counts of this clonotype. The chain recombines TRBV27 with TRBJ2-5; 7 bases align to TRBD1. The junction had 9 bases not matched to a gene; V was cut back by 0 bases and J by 5 bases. The CDR3 has 16 residues. Germline V CDR1 and CDR2: MNHEY, SMNVEV (reference sequence). The CDR3 bases are TGTGCCAGCAGTTTATCGCCGACAGGGAGAAGGGAGACCCAGTACTTC. Encoded protein: CASSLSPTGRRETQYF.

This clonotype was picked up many times. V usage is TRBV3-1 and J usage is TRBJ2-5; TRBD2 matches 8 bases. Unmatched junction bases numbered 4, after V lost 4 bases and J lost 0 bases. This CDR3 is 15 amino acids long. The germline gives CDR1 LGHDT, CDR2 YNNKEL (reference sequence). For the CDR3, the DNA is TGTGCCAGCAGCCGGCGGGGGGCGAACCAAGAGACCCAGTACTTC. It yields the protein CASSRRGANQETQYF.

There are many counts of this clonotype. V gene TRBV5-1 combines with J gene TRBJ2-2; 12 bases match TRBD2. Germline V lookup: CDR1 SGHRS, CDR2 YFSETQ. Losses at the gene ends were 3 bases for V and 5 bases for J; bases not matched to a gene: 2. The CDR3 has 15 amino acids. CDR3 in DNA: TGCGCCAGCAGCTCCGGGACTAGCGGGACCGGGGAGCTGTTTTTT. Its protein product is CASSSGTSGTGELFF. Drawing the rest from reference TRBV5-1 and TRBJ2-2, the complete variable domain is KAGVTQTPRYLIKTRGQQVTLSCSPISGHRSVSWYQQTPGQGLQFLFEYFSETQRNKGNFPGRFSGRQFSNSRSEMNVSTLELGDSALYLCASSSGTSGTGELFFGEGSRLTVL.

This clonotype came up a few times. The chain has TRBV6-5 and TRBJ2-3; D gene uncertain. CDR1 is MNHEY and CDR2 is SVGAGI in the germline V gene. The CDR3 covers 13 residues. With 7 bases removed from V and 1 base from J, the gap between germline ends came to 9 bases. This CDR3 is CASKPSRTDTQYF. As DNA, the CDR3 is TGTGCCAGCAAACCCTCACGCACAGATACGCAGTATTTT.

This clonotype occurred many times. The chain recombines TRBV20-1 with TRBJ2-7; D ambiguous. Trimming removed 1 base at V and 3 bases at J, with 4 bases between. Germline V gene data show CDR1 as DFQATT and CDR2 as SNEGSKA (reference sequence). The CDR3 totals 11 residues. This chain's CDR3 is CSARVGYEQYF. CDR3 nucleotides: TGCAGTGCTAGAGTAGGCTACGAGCAGTACTTC.

In this sample, this clonotype turned up many times. The V and J genes are TRBV9 and TRBJ1-4; weak D call: TRBD1 (6 bases). Trimming stripped 0 bases from V and 8 bases from J, with 14 bases between. The germline CDR1 and CDR2 sequences are SGDLS and YYNGEE. The CDR3 totals 15 residues. CDR3 DNA sequence: TGTGCCAGCAGCGTAGTTGGGGGCGTTGGCGAAAAACTGTTTTTT. Translated, it gives CASSVVGGVGEKLFF.

This clonotype was observed at least ten times. The V gene is TRBV6-5, the J gene TRBJ2-7, with D possibly being TRBD1 or TRBD2 (5 bases each). The CDR3 spans 15 residues. V dropped 4 bases and J dropped 3 bases, with 16 bases sitting between them. Germline V gene data show CDR1 as MNHEY and CDR2 as SVGAGI. CDR3 sequence (DNA): TGTGCCAGCAGTTCCCCGGGACGAGCAAACTACGAGCAGTACTTC. Translating it yields CASSSPGRANYEQYF.

This clonotype was counted at least ten times. The chain links TRBV3-1 to TRBJ2-5; perhaps TRBD2 as D (6 bases). CDR3 size: 14 residues. Trimming took 1 base from V and 1 from J, leaving 7 bases between them. Germline V CDR1 and CDR2: LGHDT, YNNKEL (reference sequence). DNA of the CDR3: TGTGCCAGCAGCCAAGGACTAGTCCAAGAGACCCAGTACTTC. It yields the protein CASSQGLVQETQYF.

This clonotype was seen many times. The chain links TRBV20-1 to TRBJ2-3, with D unresolved. V shed 3 bases and J shed 6 bases, with 16 bases lying between them. Per germline, CDR1 DFQATT and CDR2 SNEGSKA (reference sequence). The CDR3 runs 14 residues. CDR3 sequence (DNA): TGCAGTGCTAGGGCCCCCTTTTCCCCGGATACGCAGTATTTT. Amino acids: CSARAPFSPDTQYF.

This clonotype was counted at least ten times. The chain employs TRBV20-1 and TRBJ1-1; a possible D gene is TRBD1 (5 bases). Deletions cut 3 bases from V and 2 bases from J, with 7 bases between. CDR3 length: 12 amino acids. Per germline, CDR1 DFQATT and CDR2 SNEGSKA (reference sequence). The CDR3 protein is CSARGGNTEAFF. The CDR3 DNA sequence: TGCAGTGCTAGGGGGGGAAACACTGAAGCTTTCTTT.

This clonotype was counted ten times or more. V gene TRBV20-1 combines with J gene TRBJ2-6; D gene ambiguous. V was clipped by 5 bases and J by 0 bases, with 8 bases between them. CDR1 and CDR2 from the germline V gene are DFQATT and SNEGSKA (reference sequence). The CDR3 contains 14 residues. CDR3 sequence reads: CSAGQISGANVLTF. CDR3 DNA: TGCAGTGCTGGGCAAATCTCTGGGGCCAACGTCCTGACTTTC.

This clonotype was counted many times. The CDR3 region has the DNA TGCGCCAGCCGTCCGGTGCCAGCGTCAACCCTCAATGAGCAGTTCTTC. Encoded protein: CASRPVPASTLNEQFF. The genes are TRBV5-1 and TRBJ2-1; the D is unclear. V was clipped by 7 bases and J by 6 bases, with 23 bases between them. This CDR3 is built from 16 residues. Germline CDR1 reads SGHRS; CDR2 reads YFSETQ.

This clonotype was counted many times. The gene calls are TRBV5-1 and TRBJ2-1, with 11 bases matching TRBD2. The germline gives CDR1 SGHRS, CDR2 YFSETQ. V was clipped by 7 bases and J by 1 base; unmatched bases: 4. This CDR3 has 15 amino acids. DNA of the CDR3: TGCGCCAGCGCAATAGCGGGGGGGTCCTACAATGAGCAGTTCTTC. It codes for CASAIAGGSYNEQFF.

This clonotype was recorded at least ten times. The rearrangement joins TRBV5-1 to TRBJ1-1; 7 bases align to TRBD1. The CDR3 is 13 amino acids. Germline V CDR1 and CDR2: SGHRS, YFSETQ. V was pared by 4 bases and J by 1 base, with 1 base of the junction left unmatched. The chain's CDR3 is CASSGTANTEAFF. CDR3 DNA sequence: TGCGCCAGCAGCGGGACAGCGAACACTGAAGCTTTCTTT.

J is TRBJ2-3 and V is TRBV7-6, with 10 bases matching TRBD2. CDR1 SGHVS and CDR2 FNYEAQ come from the germline V gene. The CDR3 covers 17 residues. After removal of 2 bases from V and 3 bases from J, the junction contained 8 bases not matched to a gene. In nucleotides, the CDR3 is TGTGCCAGCAGCTTACTCCTAGCGGGGGCCGGGACAGATACGCAGTATTTT. Amino acids: CASSLLLAGAGTDTQYF.

The table lists this clonotype with many counts. V is TRBV20-1 and J is TRBJ2-3, with D tentatively TRBD2 (7 bases). Germline CDR1 is DFQATT and CDR2 is SNEGSKA (reference sequence). V dropped 5 bases and J dropped 1 base, with 10 bases sitting between them. The CDR3 length is 13 residues. CDR3 amino acids: CSAPGGRTDTQYF. In nucleotides, the CDR3 is TGCAGTGCTCCGGGGGGCCGCACAGATACGCAGTATTTT.

Ten or more counts support this clonotype. The rearrangement links TRBV6-5 to TRBJ1-6, with a tentative D call TRBD1 (6 bases). From germline, CDR1 is MNHEY and CDR2 SVGAGI. This CDR3 has 15 amino acids. Trimming took off 2 bases at V and 6 bases at J, with 11 bases between the two ends. CDR3 sequence reads: CASSYVRTANSPLHF. As DNA, the CDR3 is TGTGCCAGCAGTTACGTTAGGACAGCTAATTCACCCCTCCACTTT.

This clonotype was seen many times. The chain couples TRBV12-3 or TRBV12-4 to TRBJ2-7; D may correspond to TRBD1 or TRBD2 (5 bases each). This CDR3 spans 14 amino acids. Trimming stripped 5 bases from V and 3 bases from J, with 14 bases between. The CDR3 DNA is TGTGCCAGCAGTCGAGGGGTCCCTAACTACGAGCAGTACTTC. This translates into CASSRGVPNYEQYF.